Below are 29 T cell receptor beta chains sequenced from a single sample in a study of blood T cell repertoires in COVID-19. The data were produced by immunoSEQ multiplex PCR, yet TCRdb's version contains in-frame clones alone and is incomplete. The data contain about 200,000 clones, approximately 80% of them singletons. The sequenced material came from peripheral blood. The receptors were sampled from a man aged 60-69 years with acute or convalescent COVID-19.

V is TRBV19 and J is TRBJ1-3; no definite D call. CDR1 is LNHDA and CDR2 is SQIVND in the germline V gene (reference sequence). Deletions cut 4 bases from V and 0 bases from J, with 7 bases between. CDR3 size: 14 residues. The CDR3: CASSTVSSGNTIYF. The CDR3 region has the DNA TGTGCCAGTAGTACGGTCTCCTCTGGAAACACCATATATTTT.

The chain links TRBV11-2 to TRBJ2-1; 12 bases fit TRBD2. Germline V gene data show CDR1 as SGHAT and CDR2 as FQNNGV. This CDR3 contains 18 residues. Unmatched junction bases numbered 14, after V lost 0 bases and J lost 11 bases. The CDR3 DNA reads as TGTGCCAGCAGCTTAGATCCCCCTAGCGGGGGGGCCCCGTATCAGCAGTTCTTC. Translating it yields CASSLDPPSGGAPYQQFF.

This chain uses TRBV15 with TRBJ1-1; D perhaps matches TRBD1 (5 bases). Trimming shortened V by 8 bases and J by 6 bases, and 19 bases separated the two germline ends. This CDR3 contains 14 residues. Germline-derived CDR1 and CDR2 are LNHNV and YYDKDF (reference sequence). In DNA, the CDR3 is TGTGCCACCGGGCCGATGGGGGGGATCGCTGAAGCTTTCTTT. Protein: CATGPMGGIAEAFF.

J is TRBJ2-1 and V is TRBV19; TRBD2 is a possible D gene (5 bases). The CDR3 spans 14 residues. The germline CDR1 and CDR2 sequences are LNHDA and SQIVND (reference sequence). V was cut by 5 bases and J by 0 bases, with 8 bases left in between. CDR3 coding DNA: TGTGCCAGTAGTGTGAGCGGCTCCTACAATGAGCAGTTCTTC. This sequence encodes CASSVSGSYNEQFF.

This clone was counted a few times. This sequence joins TRBV6-5 and TRBJ2-7; D not certain. CDR3 length: 12 residues. V lost 8 bases and J lost 0, with 8 bases in between. Germline CDR1 and CDR2: MNHEY and SVGAGI. CDR3 residues: CASRRSSYEQYF. The CDR3 DNA is TGTGCCAGCCGGCGGAGCTCCTACGAGCAGTACTTC.

Regarding this clone: Different DNA sequences within this sample yield the same CDR3. The rearrangement uses TRBV9 and TRBJ2-7, with 7 positions matching TRBD2. With 0 bases clipped from V and 2 bases from J, the junction kept 2 bases outside the gene matches. The germline V gene encodes CDR1 SGDLS and CDR2 YYNGEE. The CDR3 consists of 14 residues. The CDR3 sequence is CASSVGAGAYEQYF. In DNA, the CDR3 is TGTGCCAGCAGCGTAGGGGCGGGGGCCTACGAGCAGTACTTC.

In its sample, this clone was seen a few times. The gene calls are TRBV19 and TRBJ2-7; D is perhaps TRBD1 (6 bases). This CDR3 is built from 15 residues. The germline gives CDR1 LNHDA, CDR2 SQIVND (reference sequence). V shed 5 bases and J shed 2 bases, with 16 bases lying between them. In nucleotides, the CDR3 is TGTGCCAGTAGTCCAACCAGGGGTCGACCCTACGAGCAGTACTTC. Its protein is CASSPTRGRPYEQYF.

J is TRBJ1-1 and V is TRBV27, with no clear D. The CDR3 extends over 15 amino acids. The germline V gene encodes CDR1 MNHEY and CDR2 SMNVEV (reference sequence). Trimming removed 0 bases from V and 4 bases from J, with 12 bases in between. CDR3 DNA sequence: TGTGCCAGCAGTTTATCGTTCGCTCCGGGCACTGAAGCTTTCTTT. This encodes CASSLSFAPGTEAFF.

CDR3 sequence reads: CASRQQGFNSPLHF. The CDR3 DNA reads TGTGCCAGCAGACAACAGGGCTTCAATTCACCCCTCCACTTT. J is TRBJ1-6 and V is TRBV3-1 (or the pseudogene TRBV3-2), with D perhaps TRBD1 (6 bases). The CDR3 extends over 14 amino acids. Trimming removed 6 bases at V and 7 bases at J, with 13 bases between. Germline CDR1 LGHDT, CDR2 YNNKEL (reference sequence).

The gene calls are TRBV5-4 and TRBJ2-1; perhaps TRBD2 as D (6 bases). The CDR3 has 13 amino acids. Trimming took off 5 bases at V and 2 bases at J, with 8 bases between the two ends. Germline values: CDR1 SGHNT, CDR2 YYREEE (reference sequence). In DNA form, the CDR3 reads TGTGCCAGCAGGGGAGGCGCCTACAATGAGCAGTTCTTC. This sequence encodes CASRGGAYNEQFF.

This chain uses TRBV5-3 with TRBJ1-5, with D maybe TRBD1 (6 bases). TRBV5-3 is placed among ORFs of uncertain function. This CDR3 has 17 residues. With 5 bases removed from V and 6 bases from J, the gap between germline ends came to 24 bases. The CDR3 reads CARSFDTGTPPTQPQHF. The DNA of the CDR3 is TGTGCCAGAAGTTTTGACACCGGGACACCCCCGACTCAGCCCCAGCATTTT.

V gene TRBV18 combines with J gene TRBJ2-1; perhaps TRBD2 as D (5 bases). V lost 4 bases and J 10 bases, leaving 8 bases between the germline ends. Germline CDR1 reads KGHSH; CDR2 reads LQKENI. The CDR3 runs 11 residues. The DNA for the CDR3 is TGTGCCAGCTCACTGGGAGTGGAGCAGTTCTTC. Residues: CASSLGVEQFF.

Only one count was recorded for this clone. The chain combines TRBV5-3 with TRBJ1-6; no definite D call. TRBV5-3 is given ORF status, its function remaining uncertain. CDR3 size: 14 residues. Trimming cost V 4 bases and J 9 bases, with 14 bases left between them. The CDR3 loop is CARSDRKEGSPLHF. CDR3 DNA sequence: TGTGCCAGAAGCGACCGGAAAGAGGGTTCACCCCTCCACTTT.

The genes are TRBV27 and TRBJ1-5; D possibly corresponds to TRBD1 (5 bases). Looked up from germline, CDR1 is MNHEY and CDR2 is SMNVEV (reference sequence). The CDR3 has 14 residues. Between the trimmed V and J ends, which lost 4 bases and 5 bases, there was a span of 12 bases. Here the CDR3 reads CASSYDSRYQPQHF. The CDR3 bases are TGTGCCAGCAGTTACGACAGTAGATATCAGCCCCAGCATTTT.

This clone occurred once. The rearrangement links TRBV6-5 to TRBJ1-1; D is possibly TRBD1 (5 bases). Per germline, CDR1 MNHEY and CDR2 SVGAGI. The CDR3 is 15 amino acids. V was shortened by 2 bases and J by 0 bases, with 10 bases between the two germline ends. The DNA of the CDR3 is TGTGCCAGCAGTTACGGGCGGGGCCTGAACACTGAAGCTTTCTTT. This sequence encodes CASSYGRGLNTEAFF.

This clone has more than one count but fewer than ten. J is TRBJ2-1 and V is TRBV27; D is undetermined. The CDR3 has 13 amino acids. Germline CDR1 MNHEY, CDR2 SMNVEV (reference sequence). V was trimmed by 5 bases and J by 6 bases, leaving 11 bases between them. The CDR3 sequence: CASSPRLANEQFF. CDR3 DNA: TGTGCCAGCAGTCCCCGTCTGGCCAATGAGCAGTTCTTC.

This chain uses TRBV5-6 with TRBJ1-1; TRBD1 matches at 7 bases. Germline V lookup: CDR1 SGHDT, CDR2 YYEEEE. V was clipped by 5 bases and J by 0 bases; unmatched bases: 4. The CDR3 length is 14 residues. The CDR3 is CASREGQLNTEAFF. The CDR3, as DNA: TGTGCCAGCAGGGAGGGACAGCTGAACACTGAAGCTTTCTTT. The complete variable domain, with remaining parts taken from reference TRBV5-6 and TRBJ1-1, reads DAGVTQSPTHLIKTRGQQVTLRCSPKSGHDTVSWYQQALGQGPQFIFQYYEEEERQRGNFPDRFSGHQFPNYSSELNVNALLLGDSALYLCASREGQLNTEAFFGQGTRLTVV.

The gene calls are TRBV14 and TRBJ1-2, with D maybe TRBD1 (6 bases). Trimming took off 1 base at V and 5 bases at J, with 8 bases between the two ends. The CDR3 has 13 residues. Germline V gives CDR1 SGHDN, CDR2 FVKESK. The CDR3 region has the DNA TGTGCCAGCAGCCAAGGAAGGGGGTATGGCTACACCTTC. Its translation is CASSQGRGYGYTF.

This clone was seen a few times. The rearrangement uses TRBV7-3 and TRBJ2-1, with TRBD2 matching 8 bases. J lost 5 bases, V lost 4 bases, and 7 bases had no gene match. CDR3 size: 15 residues. The germline V gene has CDR1 SGHTA and CDR2 FQGTGA. DNA for the CDR3: TGTGCCAGCAGCTCGATTAGCGGGGCGAACAATGAGCAGTTCTTC. Protein product: CASSSISGANNEQFF.

V usage is TRBV6-4 and J usage is TRBJ2-3; D might be TRBD1 (6 bases). The germline V and J ends were trimmed by 5 bases and 3 bases, with 12 bases remaining between them. The V gene's germline CDR1 is MRHNA and CDR2 SNTAGT. This CDR3 has 14 amino acids. This chain's CDR3 is CASSRAGDTDTQYF. In nucleotides, the CDR3 is TGTGCCAGCAGTCGGGCAGGGGATACAGATACGCAGTATTTT.

This clone appeared a single time. The chain uses TRBV5-1 and TRBJ1-6; TRBD1 might be the D (6 bases). The CDR3 runs 17 residues. Germline CDR1 is SGHRS and CDR2 is YFSETQ. V lost 3 bases and J lost 5, with 18 bases in between. CDR3 in amino acids: CASSSNAGAANNSPLHF. CDR3 DNA: TGCGCCAGCAGCTCAAATGCGGGGGCGGCCAATAATTCACCCCTCCACTTT.

V is TRBV2 and J is TRBJ1-2, with a possible D match to TRBD1 (5 bases). The CDR3 contains 12 residues. V was pared by 7 bases and J by 4 bases, with 10 bases between. The V gene's germline CDR1 is SNHLY and CDR2 FYNNEI. CDR3 loop: CASNWGLYGYTF. The CDR3 DNA is TGTGCCAGCAATTGGGGACTCTATGGCTACACCTTC.

In DNA form, the CDR3 reads TGTGCCAGCAGTAAATCACGGAACACCATATATTTT. Translated: CASSKSRNTIYF. This chain connects TRBV6-2 or TRBV6-3 to TRBJ1-3; the D is unclear. This CDR3 comprises 12 residues. Trimming stripped 5 bases from V and 7 bases from J, with 9 bases between. Germline-derived CDR1 and CDR2 are MNHEY and SVGEGT.

This chain connects TRBV6-5 to TRBJ1-2; D perhaps matches TRBD1 (5 bases). The germline CDR1 and CDR2 sequences are MNHEY and SVGAGI. There are 12 residues in the CDR3. The V end was cut by 6 bases, the J end by 8 bases, with 13 bases between. This CDR3 is CASRDTREGYTF. Here the CDR3 DNA reads TGTGCCAGCAGGGACACCCGGGAGGGCTACACCTTC.

The V call is TRBV12-5, the J call TRBJ2-2; D is unresolved. The V gene lost 4 bases and the J gene lost 3 bases, with 9 bases spanning the gap. The CDR3 covers 14 residues. The germline CDR1 and CDR2 sequences are LGHNT and FRNRAP. The CDR3 loop reads CASGSRDYTGELFF. The CDR3 DNA follows: TGTGCTAGTGGTTCGAGAGATTACACCGGGGAGCTGTTTTTT.

The V and J genes are TRBV19 and TRBJ2-7, with 9 positions matching TRBD1. The CDR3 spans 15 residues. V shed 0 bases and J 5 bases; nucleotides not matched to a gene: 5. Germline V gene lookup returns CDR1 LNHDA and CDR2 SQIVND (reference sequence). The CDR3 bases are TGTGCCAGTAGTATAGATTCACAGGGGGCAAACGAGCAGTACTTC. This sequence encodes CASSIDSQGANEQYF.

The chain combines TRBV28 with TRBJ1-2; 11 bases map to TRBD1. The length of the CDR3 is 18 residues. Germline CDR1 is MDHEN and CDR2 is SYDVKM. The junction had 16 bases not matched to a gene; V was cut back by 5 bases and J by 5 bases. CDR3 in amino acids: CASSPSIIWTGGVYGYTF. DNA for the CDR3: TGTGCCAGCAGTCCCAGCATTATCTGGACAGGGGGCGTTTATGGCTACACCTTC.

The chain uses TRBV7-2 and TRBJ1-4; D may be TRBD1 (5 bases). The V gene lost 3 bases and the J gene lost 8 bases, with 16 bases spanning the gap. The CDR3 loop spans 15 amino acids. The germline V gene encodes CDR1 SGHTA and CDR2 FQGNSA. The chain's CDR3 is CASSFDRQGREKLFF. The DNA of the CDR3 is TGTGCCAGCAGCTTTGATCGGCAGGGTCGGGAAAAACTGTTTTTT.

The gene calls are TRBV7-6 and TRBJ2-3; 7 bases align to TRBD2. The CDR3 is made up of 14 amino acids. Germline V gene data show CDR1 as SGHVS and CDR2 as FNYEAQ. V shed 8 bases, J shed 0 bases, and the junction held 5 bases outside the gene matches. The CDR3 region is CASARGVSTDTQYF. As DNA, the CDR3 is TGTGCCAGCGCCCGGGGGGTGAGCACAGATACGCAGTATTTT.